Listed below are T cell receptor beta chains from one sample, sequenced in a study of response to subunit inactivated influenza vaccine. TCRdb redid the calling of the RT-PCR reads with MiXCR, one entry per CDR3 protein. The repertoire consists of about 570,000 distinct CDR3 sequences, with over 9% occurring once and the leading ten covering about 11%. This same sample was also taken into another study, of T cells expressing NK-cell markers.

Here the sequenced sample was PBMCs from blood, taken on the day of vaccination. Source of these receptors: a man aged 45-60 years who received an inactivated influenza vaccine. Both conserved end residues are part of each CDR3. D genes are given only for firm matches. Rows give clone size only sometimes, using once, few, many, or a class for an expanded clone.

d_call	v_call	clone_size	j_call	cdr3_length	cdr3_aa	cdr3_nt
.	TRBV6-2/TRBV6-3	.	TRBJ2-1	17	CASQFTKVGMTYNEQFF	TGTGCCAGCCAGTTCACTAAAGTTGGGATGACCTACAATGAGCAGTTCTTC
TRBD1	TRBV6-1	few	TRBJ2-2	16	CASKFRGQGHTGELFF	TGTGCCAGCAAATTTCGGGGACAGGGGCACACCGGGGAGCTGTTTTTT
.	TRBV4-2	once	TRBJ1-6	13	CAMSPGLFSPLHF	TGTGCCATGAGCCCCGGGCTATTCTCACCCCTCCACTTT
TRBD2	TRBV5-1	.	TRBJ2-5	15	CASRSLAGTQETQYF	TGCGCCAGCAGGTCCCTAGCGGGGACCCAAGAGACCCAGTACTTC
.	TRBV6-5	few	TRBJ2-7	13	CASSWSTYYEQYF	TGTGCCAGCAGTTGGAGCACATACTACGAGCAGTACTTC
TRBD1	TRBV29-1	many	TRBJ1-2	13	CSARDRVNYGYTF	TGCAGCGCTAGGGACAGGGTAAACTATGGCTACACCTTC
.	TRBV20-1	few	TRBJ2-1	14	CSSLGTAAYNEQFF	TGCAGTAGTTTGGGGACCGCTGCCTACAATGAGCAGTTCTTC
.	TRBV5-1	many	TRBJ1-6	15	CASSLVGRESSPLHF	TGCGCCAGCAGCTTGGTAGGCAGGGAGAGTTCACCCCTCCACTTT
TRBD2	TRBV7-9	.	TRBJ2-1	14	CASSLASGSGEQFF	TGTGCCAGCAGCTTGGCTAGCGGGAGCGGGGAGCAGTTCTTC
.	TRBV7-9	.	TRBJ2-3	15	CASSPAGRPTDTQYF	TGTGCCAGCAGCCCCGCCGGCCGACCCACAGATACGCAGTATTTT
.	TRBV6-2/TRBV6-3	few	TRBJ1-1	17	CASSYHGVAVMNTEAFF	TGTGCCAGCAGTTACCACGGAGTGGCGGTCATGAACACTGAAGCTTTCTTT
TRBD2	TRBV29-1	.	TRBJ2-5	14	CSAGLAGILETQYF	TGCAGCGCTGGACTAGCGGGAATATTGGAGACCCAGTACTTC
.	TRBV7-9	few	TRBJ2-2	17	CASSLALGHSNTGELFF	TGTGCCAGCAGCTTAGCGCTAGGACACTCGAACACCGGGGAGCTGTTTTTT
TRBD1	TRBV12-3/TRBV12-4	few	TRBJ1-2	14	CASSLEAGGSGYTF	TGTGCCAGCAGTTTAGAGGCAGGGGGAAGCGGCTACACCTTC
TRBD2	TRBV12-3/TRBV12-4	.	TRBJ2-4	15	CASSGTSSPKNIQYF	TGTGCCAGCAGTGGGACTAGCTCTCCCAAAAACATTCAGTACTTC
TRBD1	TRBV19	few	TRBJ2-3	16	CASSTKGGASTDTQYF	TGTGCCAGTAGTACAAAAGGGGGCGCGAGCACAGATACGCAGTATTTT
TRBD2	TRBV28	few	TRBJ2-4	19	CASSPPLRGLAVAKNIQYF	TGTGCCAGCAGTCCGCCATTACGGGGACTAGCGGTAGCCAAAAACATTCAGTACTTC
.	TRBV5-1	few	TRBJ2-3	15	CASSLGVTLTDTQYF	TGCGCCAGCAGCTTGGGTGTTACCCTCACAGATACGCAGTATTTT
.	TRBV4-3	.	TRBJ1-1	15	CASSQDPQGFTEAFF	TGCGCCAGCAGCCAAGATCCACAGGGATTCACTGAAGCTTTCTTT
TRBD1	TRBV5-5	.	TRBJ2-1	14	CASSQGQGVNEQFF	TGTGCCAGCAGCCAGGGACAGGGGGTCAATGAGCAGTTCTTC
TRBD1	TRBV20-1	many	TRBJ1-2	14	CSASSDRANYGYTF	TGCAGTGCTAGTTCGGACAGGGCTAACTATGGCTACACCTTC
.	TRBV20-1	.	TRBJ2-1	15	CSARGFVERYNEQFF	TGCAGTGCTAGGGGTTTTGTGGAGAGATACAATGAGCAGTTCTTC
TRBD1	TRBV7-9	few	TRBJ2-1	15	CASSPTGTGRNEQFF	TGTGCCAGCAGCCCGACCGGGACAGGGAGAAATGAGCAGTTCTTC
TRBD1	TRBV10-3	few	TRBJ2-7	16	CAISEPKTGVSYEQYF	TGTGCCATCAGTGAGCCCAAGACAGGGGTCTCCTACGAGCAGTACTTC
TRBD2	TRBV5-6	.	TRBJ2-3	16	CASSRTSGGMADTQYF	TGTGCCAGCAGCCGGACTAGCGGGGGAATGGCAGATACGCAGTATTTT
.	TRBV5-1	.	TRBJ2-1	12	CASSFRGPEQFF	TGCGCCAGCAGCTTTCGCGGGCCCGAGCAGTTCTTC
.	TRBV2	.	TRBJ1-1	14	CASSEVVGVTEAFF	TGTGCCAGCAGTGAAGTTGTAGGGGTGACTGAAGCTTTCTTT
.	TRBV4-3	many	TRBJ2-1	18	CASSQDSLRLGYGDEQFF	TGCGCCAGCAGCCAAGATTCCCTAAGACTGGGCTACGGGGATGAGCAGTTCTTC
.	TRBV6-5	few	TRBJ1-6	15	CASSYEGRVSSPLHF	TGTGCCAGCAGTTACGAGGGCAGGGTTTCTTCACCCCTCCACTTT
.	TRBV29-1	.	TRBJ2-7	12	CSVGPDGYEQYF	TGCAGCGTTGGTCCGGACGGCTACGAGCAGTACTTC
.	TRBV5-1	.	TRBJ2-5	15	CASSLEAKRQETQYF	TGCGCCAGCAGCTTGGAGGCCAAGAGACAAGAGACCCAGTACTTC
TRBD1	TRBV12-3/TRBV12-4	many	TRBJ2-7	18	CASSLAPGQGLSSYEQYF	TGTGCCAGCAGTTTAGCGCCGGGACAGGGCCTTAGCTCCTACGAGCAGTACTTC
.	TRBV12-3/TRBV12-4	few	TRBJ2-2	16	CASSLPLGLHTGELFF	TGTGCCAGCAGTTTACCCTTGGGACTCCACACCGGGGAGCTGTTTTTT
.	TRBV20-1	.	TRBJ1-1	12	CSARDAASEAFF	TGCAGTGCTAGAGACGCCGCCAGTGAAGCTTTCTTT
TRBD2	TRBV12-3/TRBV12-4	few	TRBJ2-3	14	CASKLAGGTDTQYF	TGTGCCAGCAAGCTAGCGGGAGGCACAGATACGCAGTATTTT
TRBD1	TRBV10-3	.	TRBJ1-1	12	CAMGTGDTEAFF	TGTGCCATGGGAACAGGGGACACTGAAGCTTTCTTT
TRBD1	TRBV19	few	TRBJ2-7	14	CASIVVTGLDEQYF	TGTGCCAGTATAGTAGTGACAGGGCTCGACGAGCAGTACTTC
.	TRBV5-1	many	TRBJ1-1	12	CASSLKGREAFF	TGCGCCAGCAGCTTGAAGGGACGCGAAGCTTTCTTT
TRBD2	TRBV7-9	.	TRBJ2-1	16	CASRRTSGSPDGEQFF	TGTGCCAGCAGAAGGACTAGCGGGAGTCCGGACGGTGAGCAGTTCTTC
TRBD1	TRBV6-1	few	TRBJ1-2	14	CASSGTGLAYGYTF	TGTGCCAGCAGCGGGACAGGACTCGCCTATGGCTACACCTTC